The rows below give T cell receptor beta chains drawn from one sample of a study of cytomegalovirus exposure and HLA in healthy donors. Data came from immunoSEQ multiplex PCR; TCRdb stores just in-frame clones and leaves some out. The sample includes 150,000 to 200,000 clones, more than 60% of them seen just once. The sample consisted of PBMCs. The origin of the receptors is a man between 18 and 35 years old in good health and CMV-seropositive. The CDR3 runs from the conserved cysteine through the conserved F or W. The D gene is left open where the match is weak. Size tells how often a clone was seen (once, few, many) or the class of an expanded clone, and some rows leave it out.

j_call v_call clone_size d_call cdr3_aa cdr3_nt
TRBJ2-5 TRBV11-2 NA NA CASSAGETQYF TGTGCCAGCAGCGCAGGGGAGACCCAGTACTTC
TRBJ2-2 TRBV28 NA TRBD2 CASRRLADLTGELFF TGTGCCAGCAGGCGACTAGCGGACCTCACCGGGGAGCTGTTTTTT
TRBJ1-5 TRBV7-6 few NA CASSKARGFNQPQHF TGTGCCAGCAGCAAAGCCCGGGGATTCAATCAGCCCCAGCATTTT
TRBJ2-5 TRBV7-2 NA NA CASSPGLSQETQYF TGTGCCAGCAGCCCAGGACTGAGCCAAGAGACCCAGTACTTC
TRBJ2-2 TRBV4-2 NA NA CASSQVGSLAGELFF TGTGCCAGCAGCCAAGTGGGCAGTCTGGCCGGGGAGCTGTTTTTT
TRBJ2-2 TRBV11-2 NA TRBD2 CASSLNPTSGRTGELFF TGTGCCAGCAGCTTAAATCCGACTAGCGGGAGGACCGGGGAGCTGTTTTTT
TRBJ2-1 TRBV28 NA NA CASKVQGLNEQFF TGTGCCAGCAAAGTACAGGGTCTCAATGAGCAGTTCTTC
TRBJ1-1 TRBV11-2 NA NA CASSLMTTFGNTEAFF TGTGCCAGCAGCTTAATGACAACCTTCGGGAACACTGAAGCTTTCTTT
TRBJ2-1 TRBV15 NA TRBD1 CATSREQGADEQFF TGTGCCACCAGCAGAGAACAGGGGGCGGATGAGCAGTTCTTC
TRBJ1-2 TRBV28 NA NA CASSFRLGYTF TGTGCCAGCAGTTTCCGTCTCGGCTACACCTTC
TRBJ2-2 TRBV5-1 NA NA CASSLSFSRRDTGELFF TGCGCCAGCAGCTTGTCTTTTTCCCGGAGGGACACCGGGGAGCTGTTTTTT
TRBJ2-1 TRBV7-9 NA NA CASSTTNRVSSFDEQFF TGTGCCAGCTCAACCACTAATCGAGTTAGTTCGTTCGATGAGCAGTTCTTC
TRBJ2-7 TRBV11-1 NA TRBD2 CASSPSRTREAAYEQYF TGTGCCAGCAGCCCGTCGCGTACGCGGGAGGCCGCCTACGAGCAGTACTTC
TRBJ1-1 TRBV27 NA NA CASKPGHSPYPEAFF TGTGCCAGCAAACCGGGACACTCACCCTATCCTGAAGCTTTCTTT
TRBJ2-5 TRBV6-5 NA TRBD2 CASSYSGLRAEQYF TGTGCCAGCAGTTACTCGGGACTACGAGCGGAGCAGTACTTC
TRBJ2-1 TRBV29-1 NA TRBD2 CSVGPLAGDLSYNEQFF TGCAGCGTTGGACCCCTAGCGGGAGATCTCTCCTACAATGAGCAGTTCTTC
TRBJ2-5 TRBV29-1 NA TRBD2 CSVEDPGGQETQYF TGCAGCGTTGAAGATCCGGGGGGCCAAGAGACCCAGTACTTC
TRBJ1-1 TRBV2 NA TRBD1 CASSEDVTGGLEAFF TGTGCCAGCAGTGAAGACGTGACAGGGGGCTTAGAAGCTTTCTTT
TRBJ1-5 TRBV27 once NA CASSLGGFGQPQHF TGTGCCAGCAGTTTGGGGGGGTTCGGTCAGCCCCAGCATTTT
TRBJ2-1 TRBV7-6 NA TRBD2 CASSFQLAGGYNEQFF TGTGCCAGCAGCTTCCAACTAGCGGGAGGCTACAATGAGCAGTTCTTC
TRBJ2-1 TRBV18 NA NA CASSPLPGSSYNEQFF TGTGCCAGCTCACCACTCCCCGGGAGTTCCTACAATGAGCAGTTCTTC
TRBJ2-3 TRBV2 NA TRBD2 CASQTSGLITDTQYF TGTGCCAGCCAGACTAGCGGGCTAATAACAGATACGCAGTATTTT
TRBJ2-2 TRBV28 NA TRBD2 CATRGLAGETGELFF TGTGCCACTAGAGGGTTAGCGGGGGAGACCGGGGAGCTGTTTTTT
TRBJ2-3 TRBV5-1 NA TRBD2 CASRSQETSGSASPDTQYF TGCGCCAGCAGATCCCAGGAGACTAGCGGGAGTGCATCCCCAGATACGCAGTATTTT
TRBJ1-1 TRBV29-1 NA NA CSVEVPENTEAFF TGCAGCGTTGAAGTTCCAGAGAACACTGAAGCTTTCTTT
TRBJ1-2 TRBV28 NA NA CASSSQPPRNYGYTF TGTGCCAGCAGTTCCCAACCCCCTCGGAACTATGGCTACACCTTC
TRBJ1-1 TRBV27 NA NA CASTGRGRAEAFF TGTGCCAGCACCGGGAGGGGGAGGGCTGAAGCTTTCTTT
TRBJ2-3 TRBV11-1 NA TRBD2 CASSSGTSGIELADTQYF TGTGCCAGCAGCTCCGGGACTAGCGGGATAGAGTTAGCAGATACGCAGTATTTT
TRBJ2-5 TRBV15 NA NA CATSRAVPRETQYF TGTGCCACCAGCAGGGCCGTCCCAAGAGAGACCCAGTACTTC
TRBJ2-2 TRBV6-1 NA TRBD2 CANRREGLSGELFF TGTGCCAACAGGCGGGAGGGCCTTTCCGGGGAGCTGTTTTTT
TRBJ2-7 TRBV7-2 NA TRBD2 CASSLFPPTAGGVYEQYF TGTGCCAGCAGCTTATTCCCCCCTACAGCGGGAGGGGTCTACGAGCAGTACTTC
TRBJ2-3 TRBV11-2 NA NA CASSLRLSTDTQYF TGTGCCAGCAGCTTAAGACTTAGCACAGATACGCAGTATTTT
TRBJ2-7 TRBV6-5 few NA CASSDSTVDEQYF TGTGCCAGCAGCGACAGTACGGTGGACGAGCAGTACTTC
TRBJ2-1 TRBV27 NA NA CASSLTGAHEQFF TGTGCCAGCAGTTTAACGGGAGCCCATGAGCAGTTCTTC
TRBJ2-1 TRBV6-1 few NA CASLYYNEQFF TGTGCCAGCCTTTACTACAATGAGCAGTTCTTC
TRBJ1-3 TRBV7-6 NA NA CASSPQPPQGTTGNTIYF TGTGCCAGCAGCCCACAGCCCCCCCAGGGGACTACTGGAAACACCATATATTTT